This T cell receptor (beta chain) comes out of a study of CD8 T cells in ankylosing spondylitis. V lost 2 bases and J 0 bases, leaving 11 bases between the germline ends. Germline loops: CDR1 SGHDN, CDR2 FVKESK. This CDR3 region has 17 residues. TCRdb reprocessed the 5' RACE reads with MiXCR, giving one entry per CDR3 protein. This repertoire shows about 110,000 distinct CDR3 sequences, around 24% found once; its top ten account for roughly an eighth. Sequenced: synovial fluid, either unsorted or a sorted T cell fraction (not recorded which). V usage is TRBV14 and J usage is TRBJ2-6; D gene ambiguous. The receptor comes from a male donor with ankylosing spondylitis. The CDR3 DNA sequence: TGTGCCAGCAGCCAAATGCCTAGGACCTCTGGGGCCAACGTCCTGACTTTC. It encodes CASSQMPRTSGANVLTF.